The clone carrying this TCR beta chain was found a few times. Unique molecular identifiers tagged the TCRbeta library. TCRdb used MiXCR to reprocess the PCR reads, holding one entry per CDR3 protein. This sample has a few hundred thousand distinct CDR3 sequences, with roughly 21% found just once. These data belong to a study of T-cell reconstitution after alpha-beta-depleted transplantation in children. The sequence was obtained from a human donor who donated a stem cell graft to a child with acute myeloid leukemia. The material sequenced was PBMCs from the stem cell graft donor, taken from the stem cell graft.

CDR3 sequence reads: CASSLELGKAFF. The CDR3 coding sequence is TGTGCCAGCAGTTTAGAGTTGGGTAAAGCTTTCTTT. This chain links TRBV12-3 or TRBV12-4 with TRBJ1-1; D remains unclear. The V gene lost 1 base and the J gene lost 9 bases, with 9 bases spanning the gap. The CDR3 spans 12 residues.